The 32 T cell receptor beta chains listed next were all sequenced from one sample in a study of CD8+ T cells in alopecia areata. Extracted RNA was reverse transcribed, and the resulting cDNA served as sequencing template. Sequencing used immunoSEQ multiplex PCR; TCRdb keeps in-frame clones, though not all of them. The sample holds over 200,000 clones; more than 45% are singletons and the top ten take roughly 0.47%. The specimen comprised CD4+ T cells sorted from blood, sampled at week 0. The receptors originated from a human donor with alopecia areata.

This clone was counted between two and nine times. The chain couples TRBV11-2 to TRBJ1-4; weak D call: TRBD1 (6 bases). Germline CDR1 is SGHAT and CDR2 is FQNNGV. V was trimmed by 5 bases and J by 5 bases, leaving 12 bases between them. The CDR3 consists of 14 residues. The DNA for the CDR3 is TGTGCCAGCAGCCCCGACAGGAGAAATGAAAAACTGTTTTTT. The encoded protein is CASSPDRRNEKLFF. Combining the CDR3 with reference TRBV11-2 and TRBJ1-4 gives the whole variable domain EAGVAQSPRYKIIEKRQSVAFWCNPISGHATLYWYQQILGQGPKLLIQFQNNGVVDDSQLPKDRFSAERLKGVDSTLKIQPAKLEDSAVYLCASSPDRRNEKLFFGSGTQLSVL.

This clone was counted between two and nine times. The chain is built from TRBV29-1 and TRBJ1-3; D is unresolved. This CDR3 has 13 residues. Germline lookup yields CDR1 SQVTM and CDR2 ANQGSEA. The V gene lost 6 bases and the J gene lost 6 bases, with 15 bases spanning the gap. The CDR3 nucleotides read TGCAGCGTCCCTGCCGTCGCTGCAAACACCATATATTTT. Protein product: CSVPAVAANTIYF.

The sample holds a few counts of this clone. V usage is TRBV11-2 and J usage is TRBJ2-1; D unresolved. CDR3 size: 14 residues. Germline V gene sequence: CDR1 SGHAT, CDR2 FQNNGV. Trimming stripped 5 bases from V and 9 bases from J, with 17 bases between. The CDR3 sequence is CASSLTLGAAEQFF. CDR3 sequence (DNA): TGTGCCAGCAGCCTGACCCTTGGAGCCGCTGAGCAGTTCTTC.

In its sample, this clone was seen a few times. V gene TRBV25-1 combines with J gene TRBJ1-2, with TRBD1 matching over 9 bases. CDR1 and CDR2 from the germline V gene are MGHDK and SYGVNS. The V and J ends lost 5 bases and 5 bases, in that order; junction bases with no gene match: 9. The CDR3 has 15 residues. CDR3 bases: TGTGCCAGCAGTTCATCCGGGACAGGGTCTTATGGCTACACCTTC. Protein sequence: CASSSSGTGSYGYTF.

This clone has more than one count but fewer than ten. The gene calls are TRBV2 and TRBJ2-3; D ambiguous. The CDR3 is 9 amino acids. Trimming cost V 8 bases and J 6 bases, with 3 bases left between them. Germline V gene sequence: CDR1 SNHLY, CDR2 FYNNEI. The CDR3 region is CASGDTQYF. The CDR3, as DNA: TGTGCCAGCGGCGATACGCAGTATTTT.

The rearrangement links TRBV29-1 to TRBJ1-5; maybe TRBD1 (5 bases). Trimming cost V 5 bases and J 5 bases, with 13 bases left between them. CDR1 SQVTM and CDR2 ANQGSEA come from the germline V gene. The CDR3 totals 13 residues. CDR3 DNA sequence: TGCAGCGTTCGAGTTCTGGGGGATCAGCCCCAGCATTTT. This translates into CSVRVLGDQPQHF. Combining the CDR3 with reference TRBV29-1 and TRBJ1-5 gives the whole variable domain SAVISQKPSRDICQRGTSLTIQCQVDSQVTMMFWYRQQPGQSLTLIATANQGSEATYESGFVIDKFPISRPNLTFSTLTVSNMSPEDSSIYLCSVRVLGDQPQHFGDGTRLSIL.

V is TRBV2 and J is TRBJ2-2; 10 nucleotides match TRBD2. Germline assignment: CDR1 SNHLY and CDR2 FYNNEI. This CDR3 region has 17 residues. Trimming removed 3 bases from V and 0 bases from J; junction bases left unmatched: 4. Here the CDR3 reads CASSEWGLASNTGELFF. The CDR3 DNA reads TGTGCCAGCAGTGAGTGGGGACTAGCGTCGAACACCGGGGAGCTGTTTTTT.

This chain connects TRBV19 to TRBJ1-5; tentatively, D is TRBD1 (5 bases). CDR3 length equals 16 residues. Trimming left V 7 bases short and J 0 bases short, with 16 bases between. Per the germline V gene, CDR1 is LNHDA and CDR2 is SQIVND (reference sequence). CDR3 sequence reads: CASTRGAGYSNQPQHF. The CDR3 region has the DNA TGTGCCAGTACCCGAGGGGCAGGCTATAGCAATCAGCCCCAGCATTTT.

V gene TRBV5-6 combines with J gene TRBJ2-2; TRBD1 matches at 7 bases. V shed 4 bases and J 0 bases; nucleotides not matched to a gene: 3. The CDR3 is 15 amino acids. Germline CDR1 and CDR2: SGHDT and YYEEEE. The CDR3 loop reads CASSRTGSNTGELFF. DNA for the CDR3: TGTGCCAGCAGCCGGACAGGATCGAACACCGGGGAGCTGTTTTTT.

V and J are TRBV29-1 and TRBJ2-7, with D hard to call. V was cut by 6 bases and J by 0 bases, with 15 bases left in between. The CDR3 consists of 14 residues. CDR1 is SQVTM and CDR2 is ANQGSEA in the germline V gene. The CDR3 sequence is CSVVGSLGSYEQYF. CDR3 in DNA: TGCAGCGTAGTAGGCTCCCTAGGCTCCTACGAGCAGTACTTC.

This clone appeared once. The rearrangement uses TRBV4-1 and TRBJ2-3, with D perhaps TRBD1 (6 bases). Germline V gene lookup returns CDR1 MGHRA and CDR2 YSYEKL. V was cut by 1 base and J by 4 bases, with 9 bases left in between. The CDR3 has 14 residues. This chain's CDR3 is CASSQAAGADTQYF. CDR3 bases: TGCGCCAGCAGCCAAGCGGCAGGGGCAGATACGCAGTATTTT.

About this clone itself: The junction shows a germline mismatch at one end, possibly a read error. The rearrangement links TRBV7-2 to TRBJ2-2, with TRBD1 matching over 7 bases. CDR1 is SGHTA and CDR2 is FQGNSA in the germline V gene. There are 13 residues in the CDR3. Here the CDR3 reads CASAQGQTGERFF. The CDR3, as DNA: TGTGCCAGCGCCCAGGGACAGACCGGGGAGCGGTTTTTT.

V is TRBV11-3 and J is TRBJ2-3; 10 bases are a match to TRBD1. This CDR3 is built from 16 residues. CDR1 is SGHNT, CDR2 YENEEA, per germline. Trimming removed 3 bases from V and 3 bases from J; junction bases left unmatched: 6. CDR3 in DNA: TGTGCCAGCAGCTTGGGACAGGGGCGGGTGACAGATACGCAGTATTTT. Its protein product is CASSLGQGRVTDTQYF.

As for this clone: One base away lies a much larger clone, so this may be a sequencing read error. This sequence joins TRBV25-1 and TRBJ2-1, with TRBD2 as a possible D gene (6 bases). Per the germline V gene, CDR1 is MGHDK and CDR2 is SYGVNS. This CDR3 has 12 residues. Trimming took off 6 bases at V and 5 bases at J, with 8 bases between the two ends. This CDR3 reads CASRWGDNEQFF. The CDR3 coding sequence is TGTGCCAGCAGGTGGGGGGACAATGAGCAGTTCTTC.

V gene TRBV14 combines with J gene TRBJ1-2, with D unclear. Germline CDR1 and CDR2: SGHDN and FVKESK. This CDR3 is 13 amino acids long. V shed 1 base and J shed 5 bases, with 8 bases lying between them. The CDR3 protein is CASSQGHPYGYTF. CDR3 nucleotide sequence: TGTGCCAGCAGCCAAGGTCATCCTTATGGCTACACCTTC. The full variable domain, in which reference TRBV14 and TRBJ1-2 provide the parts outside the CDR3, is EAGVTQFPSHSVIEKGQTVTLRCDPISGHDNLYWYRRVMGKEIKFLLHFVKESKQDESGMPNNRFLAERTGGTYSTLKVQPAELEDSGVYFCASSQGHPYGYTFGSGTRLTVV.

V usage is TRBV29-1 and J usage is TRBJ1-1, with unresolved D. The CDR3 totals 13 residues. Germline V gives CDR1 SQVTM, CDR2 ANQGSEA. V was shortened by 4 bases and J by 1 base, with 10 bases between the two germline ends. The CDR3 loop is CSVGSQENTEAFF. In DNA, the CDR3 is TGCAGCGTTGGTTCCCAGGAGAACACTGAAGCTTTCTTT.

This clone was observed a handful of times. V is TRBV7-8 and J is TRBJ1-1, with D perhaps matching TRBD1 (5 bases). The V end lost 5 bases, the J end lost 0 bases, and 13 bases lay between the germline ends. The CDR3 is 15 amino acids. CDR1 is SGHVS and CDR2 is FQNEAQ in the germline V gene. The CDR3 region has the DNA TGTGCCAGCAGCGCATGGGCGGGGGTGAACACTGAAGCTTTCTTT. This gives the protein CASSAWAGVNTEAFF.

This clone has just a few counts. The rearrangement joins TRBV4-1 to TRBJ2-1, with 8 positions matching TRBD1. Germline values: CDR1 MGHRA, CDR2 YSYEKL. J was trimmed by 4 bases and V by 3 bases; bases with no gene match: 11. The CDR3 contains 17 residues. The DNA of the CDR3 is TGCGCCAGCAGCCATGGTAGACCGGGACAGGAGTACAATGAGCAGTTCTTC. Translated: CASSHGRPGQEYNEQFF.

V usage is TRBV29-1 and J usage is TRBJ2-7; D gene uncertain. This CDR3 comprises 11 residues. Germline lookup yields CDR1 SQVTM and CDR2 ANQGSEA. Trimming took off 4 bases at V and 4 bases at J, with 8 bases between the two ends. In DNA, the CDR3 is TGCAGCGTTGCCTGGGGTTACGAGCAGTACTTC. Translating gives CSVAWGYEQYF.

CDR3 in amino acids: CACHAGLAGAGELFF. Here the CDR3 DNA reads TGTGCCTGCCACGCCGGGCTAGCGGGAGCCGGGGAGCTGTTTTTT. The genes are TRBV30 and TRBJ2-2; 10 bases map to TRBD2. Germline V lookup: CDR1 GTSNPN, CDR2 SVGIG (reference sequence). The CDR3 extends over 15 amino acids. Trimming at V came to 6 bases and at J to 6 bases, leaving 10 bases not matched to a gene. Complete variable domain (other parts from reference TRBV30 and TRBJ2-2): SQTIHQWPATLVQPVGSPLSLECTVEGTSNPNLYWYRQAAGRGLQLLFYSVGIGQISSEVPQNLSASRPQDRQFILSSKKLLLSDSGFYLCACHAGLAGAGELFFGEGSRLTVL.

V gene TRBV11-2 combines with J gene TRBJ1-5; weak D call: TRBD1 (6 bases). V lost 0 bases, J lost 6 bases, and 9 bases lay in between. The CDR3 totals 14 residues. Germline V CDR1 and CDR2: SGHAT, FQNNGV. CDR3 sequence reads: CASSLDGGFQPQHF. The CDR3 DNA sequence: TGTGCCAGCAGCTTAGATGGGGGCTTTCAGCCCCAGCATTTT.

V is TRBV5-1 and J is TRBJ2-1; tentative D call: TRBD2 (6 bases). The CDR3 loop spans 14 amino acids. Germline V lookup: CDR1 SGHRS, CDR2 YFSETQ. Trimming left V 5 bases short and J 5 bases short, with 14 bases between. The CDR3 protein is CASRVVADDNEQFF. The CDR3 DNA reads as TGCGCCAGCAGAGTAGTAGCGGACGACAATGAGCAGTTCTTC. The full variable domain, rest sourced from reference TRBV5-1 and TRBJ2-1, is KAGVTQTPRYLIKTRGQQVTLSCSPISGHRSVSWYQQTPGQGLQFLFEYFSETQRNKGNFPGRFSGRQFSNSRSEMNVSTLELGDSALYLCASRVVADDNEQFFGPGTRLTVL.

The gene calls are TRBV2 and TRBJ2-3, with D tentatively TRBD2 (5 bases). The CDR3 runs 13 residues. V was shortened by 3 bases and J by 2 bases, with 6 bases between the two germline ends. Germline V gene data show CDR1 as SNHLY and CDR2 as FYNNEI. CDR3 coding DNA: TGTGCCAGCAGTGAGGACTCCACAGATACGCAGTATTTT. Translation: CASSEDSTDTQYF. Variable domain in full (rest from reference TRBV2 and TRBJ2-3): EPEVTQTPSHQVTQMGQEVILRCVPISNHLYFYWYRQILGQKVEFLVSFYNNEISEKSEIFDDQFSVERPDGSNFTLKIRSTKLEDSAMYFCASSEDSTDTQYFGPGTRLTVL.

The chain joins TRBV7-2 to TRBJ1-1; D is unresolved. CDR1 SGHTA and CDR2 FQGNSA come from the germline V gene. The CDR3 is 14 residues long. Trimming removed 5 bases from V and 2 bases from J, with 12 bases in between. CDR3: CASSPMRVNTEAFF. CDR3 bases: TGTGCCAGCAGCCCCATGCGAGTTAACACTGAAGCTTTCTTT.

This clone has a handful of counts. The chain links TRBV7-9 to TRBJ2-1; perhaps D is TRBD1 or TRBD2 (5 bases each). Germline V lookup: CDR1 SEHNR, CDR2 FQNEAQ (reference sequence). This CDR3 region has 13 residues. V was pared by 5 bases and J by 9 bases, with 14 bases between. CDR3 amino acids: CASSTGRRAEQFF. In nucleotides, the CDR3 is TGTGCCAGCAGCACGGGGCGGCGGGCTGAGCAGTTCTTC.

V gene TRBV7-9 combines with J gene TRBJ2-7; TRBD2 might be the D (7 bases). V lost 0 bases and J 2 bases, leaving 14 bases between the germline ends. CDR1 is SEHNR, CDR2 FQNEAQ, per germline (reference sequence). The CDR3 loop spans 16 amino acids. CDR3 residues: CASSLAGASGTYEQYF. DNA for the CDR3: TGTGCCAGCAGCTTAGCGGGGGCTAGCGGAACCTACGAGCAGTACTTC.

The CDR3 protein is CASSYKITRGNEQFF. DNA for the CDR3: TGTGCCAGCAGCTACAAAATCACTAGAGGGAATGAGCAGTTCTTC. V is TRBV9 and J is TRBJ2-1, with TRBD2 as a possible D gene (5 bases). Germline CDR1 reads SGDLS; CDR2 reads YYNGEE. V was cut by 4 bases and J by 7 bases, with 18 bases left in between. The CDR3 has 15 amino acids.

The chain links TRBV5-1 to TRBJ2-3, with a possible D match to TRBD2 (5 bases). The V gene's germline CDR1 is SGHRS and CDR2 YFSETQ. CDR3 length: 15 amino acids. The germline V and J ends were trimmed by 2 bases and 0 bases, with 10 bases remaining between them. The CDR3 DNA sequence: TGCGCCAGCAGCTTCTTCGGGGAAAGCACAGATACGCAGTATTTT. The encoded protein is CASSFFGESTDTQYF.

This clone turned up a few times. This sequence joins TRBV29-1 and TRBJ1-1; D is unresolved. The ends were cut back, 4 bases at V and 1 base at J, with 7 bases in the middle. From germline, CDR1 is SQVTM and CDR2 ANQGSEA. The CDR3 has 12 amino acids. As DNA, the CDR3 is TGCAGCGTTGGGCCCTCGAACACTGAAGCTTTCTTT. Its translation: CSVGPSNTEAFF.

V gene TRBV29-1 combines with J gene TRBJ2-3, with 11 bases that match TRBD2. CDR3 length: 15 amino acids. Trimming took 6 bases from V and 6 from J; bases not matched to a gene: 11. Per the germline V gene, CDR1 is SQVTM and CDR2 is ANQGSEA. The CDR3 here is CSVPIPGLAVDTQYF. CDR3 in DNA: TGCAGCGTCCCTATTCCGGGACTAGCGGTCGATACGCAGTATTTT.

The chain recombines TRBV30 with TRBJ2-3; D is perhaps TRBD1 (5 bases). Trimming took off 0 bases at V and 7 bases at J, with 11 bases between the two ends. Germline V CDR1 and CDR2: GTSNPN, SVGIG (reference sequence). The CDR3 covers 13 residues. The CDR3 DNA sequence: TGTGCCTGGAGTGTATTAGGGGCTTATACGCAGTATTTT. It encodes CAWSVLGAYTQYF.

CDR3 sequence reads: CASSYRTSGYNEQFF. The CDR3 DNA follows: TGTGCCAGCAGTTATAGGACTAGCGGTTACAATGAGCAGTTCTTC. The chain joins TRBV27 to TRBJ2-1; 10 positions agree with TRBD2. V dropped 4 bases and J dropped 4; count of bases not matched to a gene: 4. Germline CDR1 reads MNHEY; CDR2 reads SMNVEV (reference sequence). This CDR3 is built from 15 residues.